Below, 20 T cell receptor beta chains from the same sample are listed, as sequenced in a study of control samples from healthy donors and cancer patients. TCRdb's copy holds only in-frame clones and misses some; the assay was immunoSEQ multiplex PCR. This sample's table has approximately 190,000 clones. Sequenced input: blood. These TCRs come from a woman aged 25 to 39 in good health.

V is TRBV3-1 (or the pseudogene TRBV3-2) and J is TRBJ1-2; no firm D call. The CDR3 runs to 13 residues. From germline, CDR1 is LGHDT and CDR2 YNNKEL (reference sequence). V was shortened by 0 bases and J by 8 bases, with 10 bases between the two germline ends. The CDR3 here is CASSQEGARGYTF. The CDR3 region has the DNA TGTGCCAGCAGCCAAGAGGGAGCCAGAGGCTACACCTTC.

V is TRBV28 and J is TRBJ1-2; possibly TRBD1 for D (5 bases). V lost 6 bases, J lost 4 bases, and 12 bases lay in between. The CDR3 covers 13 residues. In germline, CDR1 is MDHEN, CDR2 SYDVKM. CDR3: CASRWQGPYGYTF. The CDR3 DNA sequence: TGTGCCAGCAGGTGGCAGGGACCCTATGGCTACACCTTC.

The rearrangement uses TRBV6-5 and TRBJ1-2; a possible D gene is TRBD1 (5 bases). CDR1 MNHEY and CDR2 SVGAGI come from the germline V gene. The CDR3 length is 12 residues. V dropped 0 bases and J dropped 14 bases, with 13 bases sitting between them. The CDR3: CASSYSLGGLTF. As DNA, the CDR3 is TGTGCCAGCAGTTACTCCCTGGGGGGATTGACCTTC.

The chain links TRBV4-3 to TRBJ2-3, with 9 bases that match TRBD1. The CDR3 totals 16 residues. The germline V gene encodes CDR1 LGHNA and CDR2 YSLEER. V lost 5 bases, J lost 1 base, and 7 bases stayed unmatched. As DNA, the CDR3 is TGCGCCAGCAGCGGAAGGACAGGGGCAGGCACAGATACGCAGTATTTT. Protein: CASSGRTGAGTDTQYF.

The chain uses TRBV2 and TRBJ2-1, with TRBD2 matching over 9 bases. Germline CDR1 and CDR2: SNHLY and FYNNEI. The trim removed 0 bases at V and 9 bases at J, leaving 12 bases unmatched. The CDR3 is made up of 17 amino acids. CDR3 DNA: TGTGCCAGCAGTGAAGCGATGTGGCGGGGGGGGAACGCTGAGCAGTTCTTC. This sequence encodes CASSEAMWRGGNAEQFF. The whole variable domain, remainder taken from reference TRBV2 and TRBJ2-1, is EPEVTQTPSHQVTQMGQEVILRCVPISNHLYFYWYRQILGQKVEFLVSFYNNEISEKSEIFDDQFSVERPDGSNFTLKIRSTKLEDSAMYFCASSEAMWRGGNAEQFFGPGTRLTVL.

V and J are TRBV5-4 and TRBJ2-1; no firm D call. CDR1 SGHNT and CDR2 YYREEE come from the germline V gene (reference sequence). CDR3 length: 17 residues. The V end was cut by 0 bases, the J end by 1 base, with 14 bases between. The CDR3 DNA reads as TGTGCCAGCAGCTTGGGTCCCAGGTTGGGGTCCTACAATGAGCAGTTCTTC. Its protein product is CASSLGPRLGSYNEQFF.

The V call is TRBV7-3, the J call TRBJ2-5, with D unresolved. Germline V gene data show CDR1 as SGHTA and CDR2 as FQGTGA. Trimming took 1 base from V and 2 from J, leaving 5 bases between them. CDR3 length: 13 amino acids. The CDR3 nucleotides read TGTGCCAGCAGCTTAAGCGGACAAGAGACCCAGTACTTC. Its protein product is CASSLSGQETQYF.

The chain couples TRBV4-1 to TRBJ1-2; possibly TRBD1 for D (5 bases). The CDR3 is 12 amino acids. CDR1 and CDR2 (germline): MGHRA, YSYEKL. Trimming took 6 bases from V and 4 from J, leaving 9 bases between them. The CDR3 bases are TGCGCCAGCAGTGCAGGGACCTATGGCTACACCTTC. Protein sequence: CASSAGTYGYTF.

J is TRBJ2-6 and V is TRBV6-2 or TRBV6-3; D not resolved. The CDR3 consists of 13 residues. Germline V gene data show CDR1 as MNHEY and CDR2 as SVGEGT. V lost 0 bases, J lost 4 bases, and 1 base lay in between. The CDR3: CASSYSGANVLTF. CDR3 bases: TGTGCCAGCAGTTACTCGGGGGCCAACGTCCTGACTTTC.

The chain recombines TRBV19 with TRBJ2-7, with 7 bases that match TRBD1. CDR3 length: 15 amino acids. Losses at the gene ends were 2 bases for V and 5 bases for J; bases not matched to a gene: 9. CDR1 is LNHDA, CDR2 SQIVND, per germline (reference sequence). The CDR3 is CASSIQETGINEQYF. CDR3 nucleotides: TGTGCCAGTAGTATACAAGAGACAGGGATAAACGAGCAGTACTTC. The full variable domain, its missing parts supplied by reference TRBV19 and TRBJ2-7, is DGGITQSPKYLFRKEGQNVTLSCEQNLNHDAMYWYRQDPGQGLRLIYYSQIVNDFQKGDIAEGYSVSREKKESFPLTVTSAQKNPTAFYLCASSIQETGINEQYFGPGTRLTVT.

The chain couples TRBV11-2 to TRBJ1-2; 8 bases map to TRBD1. After removal of 4 bases from V and 5 bases from J, the junction contained 9 bases not matched to a gene. The CDR3 is 15 residues long. CDR1 SGHAT and CDR2 FQNNGV come from the germline V gene. The CDR3 loop reads CASSSTGARSYGYTF. CDR3 nucleotides: TGTGCCAGCAGCTCGACAGGGGCGCGGTCTTATGGCTACACCTTC.

The V and J genes are TRBV6-1 and TRBJ1-1; a possible D gene is TRBD1 (5 bases). V was cut by 1 base and J by 1 base, with 7 bases left in between. This CDR3 spans 14 amino acids. Germline V gives CDR1 MNHNS, CDR2 SASEGT. CDR3 loop: CASSEVRANTEAFF. In DNA, the CDR3 is TGTGCCAGCAGTGAAGTCAGGGCGAACACTGAAGCTTTCTTT.

The chain joins TRBV6-2 or TRBV6-3 to TRBJ1-1; 10 bases line up with TRBD1. The CDR3 sequence is 15 residues long. Losses at the gene ends were 5 bases for V and 4 bases for J; bases not matched to a gene: 7. The germline gives CDR1 MNHEY, CDR2 SVGEGT. The CDR3 DNA sequence: TGTGCCAGCAGTCGACCGGGACAGGGGTTCACTGAAGCTTTCTTT. This gives the protein CASSRPGQGFTEAFF.

The J gene is TRBJ2-7, the V gene TRBV29-1; 12 bases match TRBD2. Germline V CDR1 and CDR2: SQVTM, ANQGSEA. Losses at the gene ends were 6 bases for V and 3 bases for J; bases not matched to a gene: 3. CDR3 length: 13 amino acids. The CDR3 protein is CSVGLAGHYEQYF. CDR3 sequence (DNA): TGCAGCGTCGGACTAGCGGGACACTACGAGCAGTACTTC.

The V call is TRBV28, the J call TRBJ1-4, with D unclear. The V end lost 1 base, the J end lost 8 bases, and 5 bases lay between the germline ends. The CDR3 spans 12 residues. Germline CDR1 is MDHEN and CDR2 is SYDVKM. The chain's CDR3 is CASSLSGEKLFF. The CDR3 DNA reads as TGTGCCAGCAGTTTATCCGGGGAAAAACTGTTTTTT.

In nucleotides, the CDR3 is TGTGCCAGTAGTATAGGGGGGGCCGTGCGAAGCAATCAGCCCCAGCATTTT. It translates to CASSIGGAVRSNQPQHF. V is TRBV19 and J is TRBJ1-5, with D possibly TRBD1 on 6 matching bases. There are 17 residues in the CDR3. Per the germline V gene, CDR1 is LNHDA and CDR2 is SQIVND (reference sequence). The ends were cut back, 1 base at V and 1 base at J, with 14 bases in the middle.

To note about this clone: This sample also contains other DNA sequences that code for the same CDR3. The chain is built from TRBV28 and TRBJ1-1; unclear D gene. Per germline, CDR1 MDHEN and CDR2 SYDVKM. This CDR3 is built from 12 residues. Trimming pared 3 bases from V and 11 bases from J, leaving 13 bases between. The CDR3 sequence is CASSFRFTQAFF. Here the CDR3 DNA reads TGTGCCAGCAGTTTTCGTTTCACACAGGCTTTCTTT.

The J gene is TRBJ1-2, the V gene TRBV25-1, with 7 bases that match TRBD1. V lost 6 bases and J lost 2; bases outside the gene matches: 3. This CDR3 contains 13 residues. Germline CDR1 and CDR2: MGHDK and SYGVNS. CDR3 coding DNA: TGTGCCAGCAGCCGGGGACAGAACTATGGCTACACCTTC. Protein: CASSRGQNYGYTF.

V gene TRBV28 combines with J gene TRBJ1-2; a weak D match, TRBD1 (5 bases). The V gene's germline CDR1 is MDHEN and CDR2 SYDVKM. Trimming left V 8 bases short and J 2 bases short, with 12 bases between. The CDR3 totals 13 residues. As DNA, the CDR3 is TGTGCCAGCCGGAATAGGGACAACTATGGCTACACCTTC. Translation: CASRNRDNYGYTF.

CDR3 sequence: CASTTTRGETQYF. CDR3 sequence (DNA): TGTGCCAGCACTACGACTAGGGGAGAGACCCAGTACTTC. The V call is TRBV28, the J call TRBJ2-5; tentative D call: TRBD2 (6 bases). The germline CDR1 and CDR2 sequences are MDHEN and SYDVKM. V gave up 7 bases and J gave up 4 bases, with 13 bases separating them. This CDR3 region has 13 residues. The full variable domain, rest sourced from reference TRBV28 and TRBJ2-5, is DVKVTQSSRYLVKRTGEKVFLECVQDMDHENMFWYRQDPGLGLRLIYFSYDVKMKEKGDIPEGYSVSREKKERFSLILESASTNQTSMYLCASTTTRGETQYFGPGTRLLVL.